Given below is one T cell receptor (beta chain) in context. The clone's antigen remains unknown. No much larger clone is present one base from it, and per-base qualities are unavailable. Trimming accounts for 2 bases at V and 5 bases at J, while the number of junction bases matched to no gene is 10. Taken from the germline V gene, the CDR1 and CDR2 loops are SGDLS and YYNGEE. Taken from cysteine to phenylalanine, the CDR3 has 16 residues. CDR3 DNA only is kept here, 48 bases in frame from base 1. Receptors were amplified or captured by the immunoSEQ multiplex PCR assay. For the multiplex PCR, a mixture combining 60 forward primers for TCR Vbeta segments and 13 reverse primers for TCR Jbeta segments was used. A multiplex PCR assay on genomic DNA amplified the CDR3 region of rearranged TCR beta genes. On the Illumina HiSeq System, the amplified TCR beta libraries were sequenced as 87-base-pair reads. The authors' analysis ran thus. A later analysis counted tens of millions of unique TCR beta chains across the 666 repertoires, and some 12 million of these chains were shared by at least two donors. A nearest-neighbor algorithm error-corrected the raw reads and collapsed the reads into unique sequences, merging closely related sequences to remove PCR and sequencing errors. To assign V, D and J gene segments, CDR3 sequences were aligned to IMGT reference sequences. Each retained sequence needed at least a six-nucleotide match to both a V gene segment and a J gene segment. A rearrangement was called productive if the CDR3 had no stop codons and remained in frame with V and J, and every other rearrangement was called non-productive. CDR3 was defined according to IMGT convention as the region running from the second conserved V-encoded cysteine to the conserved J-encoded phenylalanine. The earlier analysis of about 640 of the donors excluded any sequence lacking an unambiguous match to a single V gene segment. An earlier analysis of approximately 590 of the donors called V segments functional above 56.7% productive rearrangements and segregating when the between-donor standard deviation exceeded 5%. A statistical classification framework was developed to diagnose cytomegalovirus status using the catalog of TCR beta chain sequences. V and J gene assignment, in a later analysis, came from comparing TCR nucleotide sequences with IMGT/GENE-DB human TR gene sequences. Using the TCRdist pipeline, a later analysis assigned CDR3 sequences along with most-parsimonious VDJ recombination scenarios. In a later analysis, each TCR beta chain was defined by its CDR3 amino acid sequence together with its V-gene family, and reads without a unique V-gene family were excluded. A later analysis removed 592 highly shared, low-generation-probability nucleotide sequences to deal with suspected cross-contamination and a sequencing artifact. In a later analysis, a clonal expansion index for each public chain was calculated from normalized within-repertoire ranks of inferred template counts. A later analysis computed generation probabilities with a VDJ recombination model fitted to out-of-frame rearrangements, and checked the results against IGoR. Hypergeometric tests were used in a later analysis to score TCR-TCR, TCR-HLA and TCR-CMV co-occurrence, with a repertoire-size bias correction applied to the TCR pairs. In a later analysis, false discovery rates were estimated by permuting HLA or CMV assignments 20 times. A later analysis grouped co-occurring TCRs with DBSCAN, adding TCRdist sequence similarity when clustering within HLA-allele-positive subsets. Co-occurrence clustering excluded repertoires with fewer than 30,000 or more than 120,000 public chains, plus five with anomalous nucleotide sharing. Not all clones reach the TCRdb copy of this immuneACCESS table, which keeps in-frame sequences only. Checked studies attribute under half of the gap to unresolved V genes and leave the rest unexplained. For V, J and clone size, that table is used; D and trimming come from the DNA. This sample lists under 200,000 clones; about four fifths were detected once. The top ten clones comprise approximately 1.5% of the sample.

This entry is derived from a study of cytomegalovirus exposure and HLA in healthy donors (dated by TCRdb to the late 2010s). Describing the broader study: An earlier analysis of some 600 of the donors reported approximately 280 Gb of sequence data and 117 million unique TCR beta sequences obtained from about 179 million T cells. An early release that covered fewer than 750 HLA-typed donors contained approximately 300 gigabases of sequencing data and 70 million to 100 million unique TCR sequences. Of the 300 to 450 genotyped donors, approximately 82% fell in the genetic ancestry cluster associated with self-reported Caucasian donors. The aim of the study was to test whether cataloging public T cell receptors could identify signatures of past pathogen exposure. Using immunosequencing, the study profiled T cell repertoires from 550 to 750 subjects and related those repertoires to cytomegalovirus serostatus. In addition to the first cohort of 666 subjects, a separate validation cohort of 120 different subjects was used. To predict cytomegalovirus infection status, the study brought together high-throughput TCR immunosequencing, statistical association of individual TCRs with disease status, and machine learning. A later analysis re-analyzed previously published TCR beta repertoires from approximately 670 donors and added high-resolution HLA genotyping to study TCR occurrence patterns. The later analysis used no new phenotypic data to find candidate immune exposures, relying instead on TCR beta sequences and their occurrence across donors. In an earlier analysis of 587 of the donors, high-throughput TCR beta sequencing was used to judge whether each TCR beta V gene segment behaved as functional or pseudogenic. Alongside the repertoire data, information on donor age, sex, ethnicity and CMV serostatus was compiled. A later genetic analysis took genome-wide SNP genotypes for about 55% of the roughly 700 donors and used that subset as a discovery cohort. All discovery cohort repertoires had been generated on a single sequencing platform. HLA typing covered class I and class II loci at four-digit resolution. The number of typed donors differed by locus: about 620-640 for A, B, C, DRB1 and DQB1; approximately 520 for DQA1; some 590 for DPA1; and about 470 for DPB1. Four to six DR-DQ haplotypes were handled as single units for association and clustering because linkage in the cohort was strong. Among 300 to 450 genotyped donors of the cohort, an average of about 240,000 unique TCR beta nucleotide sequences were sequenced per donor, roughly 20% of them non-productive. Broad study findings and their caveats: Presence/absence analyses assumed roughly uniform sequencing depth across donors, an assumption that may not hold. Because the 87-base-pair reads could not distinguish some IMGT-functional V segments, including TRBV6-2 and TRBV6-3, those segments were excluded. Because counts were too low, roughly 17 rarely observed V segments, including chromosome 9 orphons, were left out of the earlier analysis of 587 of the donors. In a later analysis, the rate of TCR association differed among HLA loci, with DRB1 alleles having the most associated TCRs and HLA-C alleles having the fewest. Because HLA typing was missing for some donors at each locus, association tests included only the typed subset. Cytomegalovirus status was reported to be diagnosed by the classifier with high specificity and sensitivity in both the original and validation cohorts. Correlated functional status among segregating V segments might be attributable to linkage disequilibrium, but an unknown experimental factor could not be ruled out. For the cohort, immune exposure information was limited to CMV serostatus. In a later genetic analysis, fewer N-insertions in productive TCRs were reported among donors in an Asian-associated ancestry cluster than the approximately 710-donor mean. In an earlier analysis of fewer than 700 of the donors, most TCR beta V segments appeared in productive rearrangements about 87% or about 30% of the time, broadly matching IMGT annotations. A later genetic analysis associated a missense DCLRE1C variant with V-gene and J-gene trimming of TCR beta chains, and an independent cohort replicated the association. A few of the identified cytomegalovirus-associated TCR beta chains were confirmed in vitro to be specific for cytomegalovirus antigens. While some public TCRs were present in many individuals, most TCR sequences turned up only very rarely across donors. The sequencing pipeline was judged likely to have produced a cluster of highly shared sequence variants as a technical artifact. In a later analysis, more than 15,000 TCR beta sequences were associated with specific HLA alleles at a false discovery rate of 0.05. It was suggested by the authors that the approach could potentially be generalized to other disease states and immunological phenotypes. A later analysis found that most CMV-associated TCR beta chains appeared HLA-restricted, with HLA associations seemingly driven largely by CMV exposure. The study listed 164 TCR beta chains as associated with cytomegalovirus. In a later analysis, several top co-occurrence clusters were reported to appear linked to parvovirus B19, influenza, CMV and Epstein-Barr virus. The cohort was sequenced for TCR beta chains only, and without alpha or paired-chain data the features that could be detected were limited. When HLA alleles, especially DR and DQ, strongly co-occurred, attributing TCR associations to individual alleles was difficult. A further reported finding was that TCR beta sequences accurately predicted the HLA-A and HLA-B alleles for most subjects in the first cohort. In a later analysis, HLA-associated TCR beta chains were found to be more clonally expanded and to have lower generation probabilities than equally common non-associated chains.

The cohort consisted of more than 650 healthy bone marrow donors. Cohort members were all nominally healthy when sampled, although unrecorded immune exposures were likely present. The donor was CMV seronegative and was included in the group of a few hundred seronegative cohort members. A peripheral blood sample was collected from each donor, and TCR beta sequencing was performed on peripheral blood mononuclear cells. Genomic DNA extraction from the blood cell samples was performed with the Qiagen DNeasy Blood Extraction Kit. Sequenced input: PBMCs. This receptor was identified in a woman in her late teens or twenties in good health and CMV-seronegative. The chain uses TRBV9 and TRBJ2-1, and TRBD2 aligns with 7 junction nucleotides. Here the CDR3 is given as CASSVGGWGGNNEQFF. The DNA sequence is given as TGTGCCAGCAGCGTGGGGGGGTGGGGGGGGAACAATGAGCAGTTCTTC. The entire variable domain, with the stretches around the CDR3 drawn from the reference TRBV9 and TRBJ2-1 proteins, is DSGVTQTPKHLITATGQRVTLRCSPRSGDLSVYWYQQSLDQGLQFLIQYYNGEERAKGNILERFSAQQFPDLHSELNLSSLELGDSALYFCASSVGGWGGNNEQFFGPGTRLTVL.